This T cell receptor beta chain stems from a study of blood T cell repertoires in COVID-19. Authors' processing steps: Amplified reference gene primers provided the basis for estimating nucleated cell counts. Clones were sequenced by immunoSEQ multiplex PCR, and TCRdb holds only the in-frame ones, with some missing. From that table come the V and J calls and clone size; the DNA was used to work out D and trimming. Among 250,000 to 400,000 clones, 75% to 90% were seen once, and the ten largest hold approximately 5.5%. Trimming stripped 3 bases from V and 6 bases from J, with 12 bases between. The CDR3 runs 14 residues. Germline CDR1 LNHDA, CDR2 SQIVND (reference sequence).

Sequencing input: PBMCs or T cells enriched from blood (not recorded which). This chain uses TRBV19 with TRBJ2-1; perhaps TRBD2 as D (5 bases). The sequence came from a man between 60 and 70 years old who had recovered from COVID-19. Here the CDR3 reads CASSIRGTANEQFF. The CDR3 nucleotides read TGTGCCAGTAGTATTCGGGGAACTGCCAATGAGCAGTTCTTC.